This passage covers 23 T cell receptor beta chains from one sample sequenced in a study of T cell repertoires in cytomegalovirus infection. TCRdb recomputed calls from the reads with MiXCR, one row per CDR3 protein. The profile shows around 71,000 distinct CDR3 sequences, 20% of them singletons. No antigens are known for them. Sequenced material: CD8+ T cells from cultured PBMCs, taken from culture after CMV antigen stimulation. The receptors here all came from a human donor in good health (CMV status not recorded). Some clones in this sample may be carry-over from other donors' samples.

In its sample, this clonotype was seen many times. The chain has TRBV12-3 or TRBV12-4 and TRBJ2-3; the D gene could be TRBD1 or TRBD2 (5 bases each). With 1 base removed from V and 5 bases from J, the gap between germline ends came to 10 bases. The CDR3 runs 14 residues. The CDR3 DNA sequence: TGTGCCAGCAGTTTAGGAACTGGGGGAGATACGCAGTATTTT. Its translation: CASSLGTGGDTQYF.

The table lists this clonotype with a few counts. V usage is TRBV7-6 and J usage is TRBJ1-5; 8 bases agree with TRBD1. The CDR3 has 15 residues. After removal of 5 bases from V and 3 bases from J, the junction contained 6 bases not matched to a gene. CDR1 is SGHVS, CDR2 FNYEAQ, per germline. The CDR3 is CASSLGQGPNQPQHF. The CDR3 region has the DNA TGTGCCAGCAGCCTAGGACAGGGCCCCAATCAGCCCCAGCATTTT.

The V gene is TRBV10-3, the J gene TRBJ1-2; the match to TRBD1 covers 7 bases. The CDR3 consists of 15 residues. Germline V gene lookup returns CDR1 ENHRY and CDR2 SYGVKD. V shed 4 bases, J shed 5 bases, and the junction held 10 bases outside the gene matches. In DNA, the CDR3 is TGTGCCATCAGTGCGGACAGGTCTTTGGAGTATGGCTACACCTTC. Amino acids: CAISADRSLEYGYTF.

This clonotype was seen only a few times. The rearrangement links TRBV12-3 or TRBV12-4 to TRBJ2-1; 14 bases are shared with TRBD2. Germline trimming cut 5 bases from V and 8 bases from J; bases unmatched to any gene: 8. The CDR3 is 16 residues long. The CDR3 region is CASSPRTSGGPDEQFF. CDR3 DNA sequence: TGTGCCAGCAGTCCCCGGACTAGCGGGGGGCCTGATGAGCAGTTCTTC.

This clonotype was found a few times. The chain links TRBV7-6 to TRBJ2-2, with 7 bases matching TRBD1. Germline V lookup: CDR1 SGHVS, CDR2 FNYEAQ. The CDR3 is made up of 19 amino acids. V lost 3 bases, J lost 1 base, and 14 bases stayed unmatched. CDR3 DNA: TGTGCCAGCAGCTTTGACCGGGACAGACCAAAATTGAACACCGGGGAGCTGTTTTTT. This encodes CASSFDRDRPKLNTGELFF. Together with reference TRBV7-6 and TRBJ2-2, the CDR3 gives the full variable domain: GAGVSQSPRYKVTKRGQDVALRCDPISGHVSLYWYRQALGQGPEFLTYFNYEAQQDKSGLPNDRFSAERPEGSISTLTIQRTEQRDSAMYRCASSFDRDRPKLNTGELFFGEGSRLTVL.

This clonotype was detected only a few times. The chain uses TRBV12-3 or TRBV12-4 and TRBJ2-5, with D possibly matching TRBD1 (6 bases). Trimming removed 3 bases from V and 2 bases from J, with 10 bases in between. The CDR3 totals 14 residues. The CDR3 loop is CASSFGGRQETQYF. The DNA of the CDR3 is TGTGCCAGCAGTTTTGGGGGCAGACAAGAGACCCAGTACTTC.

This clonotype has only a few counts. The chain recombines TRBV7-6 with TRBJ1-4; 10 positions match TRBD1. Per the germline V gene, CDR1 is SGHVS and CDR2 is FNYEAQ. CDR3 size: 18 residues. Trimming at V came to 7 bases and at J to 8 bases, leaving 19 bases not matched to a gene. The CDR3: CASNLNIPGTGVNEKLFF. DNA of the CDR3: TGTGCCAGCAACCTCAATATTCCTGGGACAGGGGTTAACGAAAAACTGTTTTTT.

The J gene is TRBJ2-7, the V gene TRBV6-2 or TRBV6-3; 10 bases line up with TRBD1. Germline values: CDR1 MNHEY, CDR2 SVGEGT. This CDR3 has 16 amino acids. V shed 4 bases and J 5 bases; nucleotides not matched to a gene: 11. CDR3 DNA: TGTGCCAGCAGTTTCCAACCGGGACAGGGGTCTGACGAGCAGTACTTC. Translation: CASSFQPGQGSDEQYF.

This chain joins TRBV6-2 or TRBV6-3 and TRBJ2-1; 9 bases agree with TRBD2. This CDR3 region has 15 residues. Germline CDR1 and CDR2: MNHEY and SVGEGT. V trimming: 7 bases; J trimming: 3 bases; junction bases outside the gene matches: 7. CDR3 in DNA: TGTGCCAGCACTAATAAAGCGGGGGGCTACAATGAGCAGTTCTTC. It specifies CASTNKAGGYNEQFF.

This chain joins TRBV20-1 and TRBJ2-1; D could derive from TRBD1 or TRBD2 (5 bases each). Trimming took off 1 base at V and 0 bases at J, with 10 bases between the two ends. In germline, CDR1 is DFQATT, CDR2 SNEGSKA (reference sequence). The CDR3 covers 15 residues. CDR3 DNA: TGCAGTGCTAGAGCAGTGGGGGTCTCCTACAATGAGCAGTTCTTC. This encodes CSARAVGVSYNEQFF.

The V gene is TRBV12-3 or TRBV12-4, the J gene TRBJ2-1; no reliable D call. This CDR3 has 14 residues. Trimming took off 3 bases at V and 4 bases at J, with 10 bases between the two ends. CDR3: CASSFASQYNEQFF. In nucleotides, the CDR3 is TGTGCCAGCAGTTTTGCCAGCCAGTACAATGAGCAGTTCTTC.

There are a few counts of this clonotype. The chain is built from TRBV11-2 and TRBJ2-6; the D gene could be TRBD1 or TRBD2 (5 bases each). CDR1 and CDR2 (germline): SGHAT, FQNNGV. V lost 6 bases and J lost 0, with 6 bases in between. The CDR3 has 14 amino acids. CDR3 sequence: CASSGGSGANVLTF. In DNA, the CDR3 is TGTGCCAGCAGTGGGGGCTCTGGGGCCAACGTCCTGACTTTC.

The chain employs TRBV7-2 and TRBJ2-3, with D possibly matching TRBD1 (5 bases). V lost 6 bases to trimming and J lost 0 bases, with 13 bases between them. From germline, CDR1 is SGHTA and CDR2 FQGNSA. The CDR3 contains 15 residues. CDR3 nucleotides: TGTGCCAGCAGACGTGTCAGGGTCAGCACAGATACGCAGTATTTT. This codes for CASRRVRVSTDTQYF.

The rearrangement joins TRBV6-1 to TRBJ1-2, with D perhaps TRBD1 (5 bases). Looked up from germline, CDR1 is MNHNS and CDR2 is SASEGT. CDR3 length: 14 amino acids. V was pared by 7 bases and J by 6 bases, with 18 bases between. The CDR3 reads CASTIRQRGDGYTF. For the CDR3, the DNA is TGTGCCAGCACCATAAGACAGCGGGGAGATGGCTACACCTTC.

There are a few counts of this clonotype. The chain has TRBV28 and TRBJ2-1; D may be TRBD1 (6 bases). The germline gives CDR1 MDHEN, CDR2 SYDVKM. Trimming removed 5 bases from V and 2 bases from J, with 13 bases in between. This CDR3 spans 15 amino acids. CDR3 in DNA: TGTGCCAGCAGTCCTTGGACAGAGACCTACAATGAGCAGTTCTTC. Protein sequence: CASSPWTETYNEQFF.

V is TRBV4-1 and J is TRBJ1-1; D is unresolved. The CDR3 contains 12 residues. The V end lost 0 bases, the J end lost 4 bases, and 3 bases lay between the germline ends. The germline V gene encodes CDR1 MGHRA and CDR2 YSYEKL. This CDR3 reads CASSQDTTEAFF. The CDR3 DNA sequence: TGCGCCAGCAGCCAAGATACCACTGAAGCTTTCTTT.

The V gene is TRBV20-1, the J gene TRBJ2-1; TRBD2 might be the D (5 bases). This CDR3 has 11 amino acids. Germline-derived CDR1 and CDR2 are DFQATT and SNEGSKA (reference sequence). The V and J ends lost 7 bases and 5 bases respectively, with 9 bases between them. CDR3 amino acids: CSVTGNNEQFF. The CDR3 DNA reads as TGCAGTGTCACGGGAAACAATGAGCAGTTCTTC.

This chain uses TRBV15 with TRBJ2-7; tentative D call: TRBD2 (5 bases). The germline V gene encodes CDR1 LNHNV and CDR2 YYDKDF (reference sequence). The V end was cut by 0 bases, the J end by 6 bases, with 12 bases between. The CDR3 consists of 14 residues. The CDR3 DNA reads as TGTGCCACCAGCAGAGATCTCGGGGATGGCGAGCAGTACTTC. Encoded protein: CATSRDLGDGEQYF.

This clonotype was recorded a few times. The rearrangement links TRBV7-9 to TRBJ2-5; a possible D gene is TRBD1 (5 bases). V was shortened by 2 bases and J by 5 bases, with 9 bases between the two germline ends. Germline V lookup: CDR1 SEHNR, CDR2 FQNEAQ (reference sequence). The CDR3 is made up of 13 amino acids. The CDR3 region has the DNA TGTGCCAGCAGCTTACAGGGCTCCGAGACCCAGTACTTC. Its translation is CASSLQGSETQYF.

The rearrangement links TRBV4-1 to TRBJ2-7, with D possibly being TRBD1 (6 bases). V lost 2 bases to trimming and J lost 5 bases, with 13 bases between them. Germline values: CDR1 MGHRA, CDR2 YSYEKL. This CDR3 contains 14 residues. CDR3 protein: CASSQSSGVDEQYF. The CDR3 DNA reads as TGCGCCAGCAGCCAATCCTCAGGGGTGGACGAGCAGTACTTC.

This chain connects TRBV4-1 to TRBJ2-1, with D hard to call. In germline, CDR1 is MGHRA, CDR2 YSYEKL. V dropped 0 bases and J dropped 9 bases, with 3 bases sitting between them. The CDR3 runs to 11 residues. The CDR3 spells CASSQEVEQFF. The CDR3 DNA follows: TGCGCCAGCAGCCAAGAGGTTGAGCAGTTCTTC.

This rearrangement joins TRBV15 to TRBJ1-5; no definite D call. Germline V gene data show CDR1 as LNHNV and CDR2 as YYDKDF (reference sequence). The CDR3 is 15 amino acids. The V end was cut by 6 bases, the J end by 0 bases, with 12 bases between. In DNA, the CDR3 is TGTGCCACCAGAGCTGGCGGCCTTAGCAATCAGCCCCAGCATTTT. It yields the protein CATRAGGLSNQPQHF.

In its sample, this clonotype was seen a few times. The V gene is TRBV6-2 or TRBV6-3, the J gene TRBJ1-1; no clear D gene. This CDR3 spans 13 amino acids. Between the trimmed V and J ends, which lost 2 bases and 3 bases, there was a span of 7 bases. Germline V gene data show CDR1 as MNHEY and CDR2 as SVGEGT. The DNA for the CDR3 is TGTGCCAGCAGTTACGGTGGATACACTGAAGCTTTCTTT. It yields the protein CASSYGGYTEAFF.